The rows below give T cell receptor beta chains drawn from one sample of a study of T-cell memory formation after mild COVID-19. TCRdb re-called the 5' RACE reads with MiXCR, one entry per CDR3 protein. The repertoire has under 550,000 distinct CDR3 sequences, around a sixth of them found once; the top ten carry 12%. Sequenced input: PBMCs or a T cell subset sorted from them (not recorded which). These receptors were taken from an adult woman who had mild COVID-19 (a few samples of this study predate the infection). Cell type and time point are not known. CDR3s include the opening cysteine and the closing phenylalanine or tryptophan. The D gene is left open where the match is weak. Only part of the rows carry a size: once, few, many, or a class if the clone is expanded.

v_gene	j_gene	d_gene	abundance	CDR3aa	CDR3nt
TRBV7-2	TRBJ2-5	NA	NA	CASSLFYGTGQETQYF	TGTGCCAGCAGCTTATTCTACGGTACAGGGCAAGAGACCCAGTACTTC
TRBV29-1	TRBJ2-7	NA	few	CSVVAHEQYF	TGCAGCGTTGTGGCCCACGAGCAGTACTTC
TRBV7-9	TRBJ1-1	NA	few	CASSGRQNTEAFF	TGTGCCAGCAGCGGCCGGCAGAACACTGAAGCTTTCTTT
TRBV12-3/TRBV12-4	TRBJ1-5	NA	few	CASRKGGNQPQHF	TGTGCCAGTAGAAAAGGGGGTAATCAGCCCCAGCATTTT
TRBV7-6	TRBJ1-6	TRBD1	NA	CASSPRTGNLSPLHF	TGTGCCAGCAGCCCCCGGACAGGGAATCTTTCACCCCTCCACTTT
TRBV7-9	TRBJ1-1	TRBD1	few	CASSFTGTADTEAFF	TGTGCCAGCAGCTTCACCGGGACAGCCGACACTGAAGCTTTCTTT
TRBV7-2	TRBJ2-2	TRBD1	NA	CASSLDGTGIGELFF	TGTGCCAGCAGCTTAGATGGGACAGGGATCGGGGAGCTGTTTTTT
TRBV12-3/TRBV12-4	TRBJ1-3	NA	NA	CASSLNTIYF	TGTGCCAGCAGTTTAAACACCATATATTTT
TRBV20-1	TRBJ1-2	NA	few	CSARVIRGPDGYTF	TGCAGTGCTAGAGTAATCCGGGGGCCTGATGGCTACACCTTC
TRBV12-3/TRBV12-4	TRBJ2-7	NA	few	CASAQVAYEQYF	TGTGCCAGCGCGCAGGTAGCCTACGAGCAGTACTTC
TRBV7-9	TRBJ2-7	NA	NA	CASSSRDTGGWEQYF	TGTGCCAGCAGCTCGCGGGACACTGGTGGGTGGGAGCAGTACTTC
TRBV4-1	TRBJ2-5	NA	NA	CASSQRGLPGETQYF	TGCGCCAGCAGCCAAAGGGGCCTCCCGGGAGAGACCCAGTACTTC
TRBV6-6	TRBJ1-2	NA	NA	CASKEGSYGYTF	TGTGCCAGCAAAGAGGGAAGCTATGGCTACACCTTC
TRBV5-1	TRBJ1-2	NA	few	CASSLATGNSGYTF	TGCGCCAGCAGCTTGGCCACAGGGAACTCTGGCTACACCTTC
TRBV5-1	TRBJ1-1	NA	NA	CASSLEWGWTEAFF	TGCGCCAGCAGCTTGGAATGGGGATGGACTGAAGCTTTCTTT